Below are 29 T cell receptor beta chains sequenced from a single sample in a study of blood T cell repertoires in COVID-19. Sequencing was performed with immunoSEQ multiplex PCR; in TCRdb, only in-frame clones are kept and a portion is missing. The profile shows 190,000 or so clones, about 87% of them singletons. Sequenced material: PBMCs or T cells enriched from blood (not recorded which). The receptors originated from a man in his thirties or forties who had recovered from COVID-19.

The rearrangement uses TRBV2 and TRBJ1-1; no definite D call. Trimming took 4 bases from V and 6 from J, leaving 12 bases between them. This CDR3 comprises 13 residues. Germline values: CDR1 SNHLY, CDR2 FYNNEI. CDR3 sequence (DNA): TGTGCCAGCAGTGTATCCGGGTTTTCTGAAGCTTTCTTT. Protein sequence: CASSVSGFSEAFF. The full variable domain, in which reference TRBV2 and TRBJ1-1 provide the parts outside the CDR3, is EPEVTQTPSHQVTQMGQEVILRCVPISNHLYFYWYRQILGQKVEFLVSFYNNEISEKSEIFDDQFSVERPDGSNFTLKIRSTKLEDSAMYFCASSVSGFSEAFFGQGTRLTVV.

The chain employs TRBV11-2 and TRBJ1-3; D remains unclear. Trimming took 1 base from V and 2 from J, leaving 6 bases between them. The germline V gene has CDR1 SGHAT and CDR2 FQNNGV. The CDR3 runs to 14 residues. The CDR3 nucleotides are TGTGCCAGCAGCTTAGCAACAGCTGGAAACACCATATATTTT. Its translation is CASSLATAGNTIYF.

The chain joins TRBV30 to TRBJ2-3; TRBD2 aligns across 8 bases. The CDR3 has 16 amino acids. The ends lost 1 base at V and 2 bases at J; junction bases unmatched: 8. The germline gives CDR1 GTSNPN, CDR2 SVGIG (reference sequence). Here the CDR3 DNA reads TGTGCCTGGAGTGGGGGACTAGTAGGATTCACAGATACGCAGTATTTT. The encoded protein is CAWSGGLVGFTDTQYF.

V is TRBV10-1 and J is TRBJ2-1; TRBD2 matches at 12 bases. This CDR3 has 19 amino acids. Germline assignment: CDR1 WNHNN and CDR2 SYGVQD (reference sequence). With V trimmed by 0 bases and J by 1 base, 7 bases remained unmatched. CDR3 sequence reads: CASSESRLAGGQSYNEQFF. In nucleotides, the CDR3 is TGCGCCAGCAGTGAGTCTAGGCTAGCGGGAGGGCAGTCCTACAATGAGCAGTTCTTC.

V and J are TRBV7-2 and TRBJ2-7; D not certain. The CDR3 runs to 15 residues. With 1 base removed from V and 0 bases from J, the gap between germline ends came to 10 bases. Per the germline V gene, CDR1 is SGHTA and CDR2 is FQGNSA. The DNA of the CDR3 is TGTGCCAGCAGCTTAGATGAGGTTAGCTCCTACGAGCAGTACTTC. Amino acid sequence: CASSLDEVSSYEQYF.

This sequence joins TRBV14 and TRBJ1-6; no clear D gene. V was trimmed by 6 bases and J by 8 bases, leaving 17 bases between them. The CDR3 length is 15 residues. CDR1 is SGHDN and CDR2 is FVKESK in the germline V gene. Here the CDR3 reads CASRLGGPSHSPLHF. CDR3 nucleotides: TGTGCCAGCAGGCTCGGAGGCCCCTCGCATTCACCCCTCCACTTT.

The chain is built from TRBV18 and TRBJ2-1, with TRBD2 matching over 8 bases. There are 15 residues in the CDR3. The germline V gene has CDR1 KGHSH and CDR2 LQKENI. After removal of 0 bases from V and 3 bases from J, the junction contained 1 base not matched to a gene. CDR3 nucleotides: TGTGCCAGCTCACCACCGGGACTAGGCTACAATGAGCAGTTCTTC. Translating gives CASSPPGLGYNEQFF. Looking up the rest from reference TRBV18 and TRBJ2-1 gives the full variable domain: NAGVMQNPRHLVRRRGQEARLRCSPMKGHSHVYWYRQLPEEGLKFMVYLQKENIIDESGMPKERFSAEFPKEGPSILRIQQVVRGDSAAYFCASSPPGLGYNEQFFGPGTRLTVL.

In DNA form, the CDR3 reads TGTGCCAGCGGGGGACAGATTAATGAAAAACTGTTTTTT. Residues: CASGGQINEKLFF. This chain connects TRBV2 to TRBJ1-4; TRBD1 aligns across 7 bases. The CDR3 totals 13 residues. Trimming at V came to 8 bases and at J to 4 bases, leaving 4 bases not matched to a gene. Germline CDR1 and CDR2: SNHLY and FYNNEI.

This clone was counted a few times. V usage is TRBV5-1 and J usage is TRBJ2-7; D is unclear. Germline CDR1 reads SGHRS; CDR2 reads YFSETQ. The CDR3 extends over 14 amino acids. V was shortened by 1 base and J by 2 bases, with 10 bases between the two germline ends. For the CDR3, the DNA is TGCGCCAGCAGCTTGTCGGGTCCCACCTACGAGCAGTACTTC. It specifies CASSLSGPTYEQYF.

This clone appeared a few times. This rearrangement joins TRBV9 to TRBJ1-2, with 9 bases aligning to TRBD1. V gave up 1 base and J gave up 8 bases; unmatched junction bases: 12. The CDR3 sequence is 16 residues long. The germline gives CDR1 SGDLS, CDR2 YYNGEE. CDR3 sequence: CASSVKGQGAEEGYTF. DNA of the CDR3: TGTGCCAGCAGCGTAAAGGGACAGGGTGCGGAGGAAGGCTACACCTTC.

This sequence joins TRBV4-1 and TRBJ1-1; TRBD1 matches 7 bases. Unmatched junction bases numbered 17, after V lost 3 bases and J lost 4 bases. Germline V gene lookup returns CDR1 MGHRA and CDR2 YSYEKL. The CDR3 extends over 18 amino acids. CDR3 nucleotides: TGCGCCAGCAGCCACGGAACTCAAAGGGGGCGCAGAGGCACTGAAGCTTTCTTT. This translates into CASSHGTQRGRRGTEAFF.

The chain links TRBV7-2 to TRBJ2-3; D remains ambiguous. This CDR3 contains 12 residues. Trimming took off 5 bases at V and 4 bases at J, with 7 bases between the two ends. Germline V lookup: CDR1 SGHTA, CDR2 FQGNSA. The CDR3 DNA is TGTGCCAGCAGCCCCTCCCCAGATACGCAGTATTTT. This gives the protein CASSPSPDTQYF.

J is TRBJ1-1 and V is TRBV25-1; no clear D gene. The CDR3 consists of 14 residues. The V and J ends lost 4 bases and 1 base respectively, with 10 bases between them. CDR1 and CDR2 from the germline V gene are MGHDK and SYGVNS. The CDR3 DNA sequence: TGTGCCAGCAGTGCCATGACTGAGAACACTGAAGCTTTCTTT. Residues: CASSAMTENTEAFF.

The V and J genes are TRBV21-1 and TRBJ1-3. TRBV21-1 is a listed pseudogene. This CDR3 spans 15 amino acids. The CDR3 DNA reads TGTGCCAGCAGCAAAAGGCCGGGGAATGGAAACACCATATATTTT. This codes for CASSKRPGNGNTIYF.

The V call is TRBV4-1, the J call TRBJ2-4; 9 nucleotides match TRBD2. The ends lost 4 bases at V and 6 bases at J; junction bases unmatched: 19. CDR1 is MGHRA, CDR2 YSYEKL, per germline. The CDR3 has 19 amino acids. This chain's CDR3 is CASSRGASGILGSGNIQYF. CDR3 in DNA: TGCGCCAGCAGCCGTGGGGCTAGCGGGATACTGGGTTCGGGAAACATTCAGTACTTC.

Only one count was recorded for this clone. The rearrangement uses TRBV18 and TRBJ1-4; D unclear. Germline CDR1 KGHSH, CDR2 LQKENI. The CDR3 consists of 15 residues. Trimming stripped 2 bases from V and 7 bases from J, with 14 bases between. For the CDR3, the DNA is TGTGCCAGCTCACCAACACAGACCCAAGGTGAAAAACTGTTTTTT. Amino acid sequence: CASSPTQTQGEKLFF.

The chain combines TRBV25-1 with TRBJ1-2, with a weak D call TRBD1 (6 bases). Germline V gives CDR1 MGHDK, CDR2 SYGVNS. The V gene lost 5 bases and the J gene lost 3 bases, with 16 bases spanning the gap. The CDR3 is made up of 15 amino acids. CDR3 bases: TGTGCCAGCAGTAGCGGAGGGGGGGAGGACTATGGCTACACCTTC. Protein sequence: CASSSGGGEDYGYTF.

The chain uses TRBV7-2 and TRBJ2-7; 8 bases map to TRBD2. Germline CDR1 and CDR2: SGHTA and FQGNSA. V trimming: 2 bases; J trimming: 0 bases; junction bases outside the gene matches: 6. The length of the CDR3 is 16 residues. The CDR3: CASSLFSGTPSYEQYF. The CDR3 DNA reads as TGTGCCAGCAGCTTATTTAGCGGGACCCCCTCCTACGAGCAGTACTTC. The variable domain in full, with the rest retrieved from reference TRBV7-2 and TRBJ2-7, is GAGVSQSPSNKVTEKGKDVELRCDPISGHTALYWYRQSLGQGLEFLIYFQGNSAPDKSGLPSDRFSAERTGGSVSTLTIQRTQQEDSAVYLCASSLFSGTPSYEQYFGPGTRLTVT.

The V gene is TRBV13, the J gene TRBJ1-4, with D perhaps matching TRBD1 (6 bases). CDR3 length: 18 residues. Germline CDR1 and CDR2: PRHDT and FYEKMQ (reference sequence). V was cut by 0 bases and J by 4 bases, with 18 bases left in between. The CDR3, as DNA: TGTGCCAGCAGCTTAGGCGGCGCAGGAGAGGGGGTTAATGAAAAACTGTTTTTT. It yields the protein CASSLGGAGEGVNEKLFF. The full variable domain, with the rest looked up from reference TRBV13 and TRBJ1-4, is AAGVIQSPRHLIKEKRETATLKCYPIPRHDTVYWYQQGPGQDPQFLISFYEKMQSDKGSIPDRFSAQQFSDYHSELNMSSLELGDSALYFCASSLGGAGEGVNEKLFFGSGTQLSVL.

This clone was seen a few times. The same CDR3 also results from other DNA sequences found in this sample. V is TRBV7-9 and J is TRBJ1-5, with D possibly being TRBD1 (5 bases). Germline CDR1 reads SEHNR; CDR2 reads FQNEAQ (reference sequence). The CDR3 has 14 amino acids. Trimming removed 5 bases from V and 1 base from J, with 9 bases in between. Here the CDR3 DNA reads TGTGCCAGCAGCCTTGGGGCCAGCAATCAGCCCCAGCATTTT. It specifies CASSLGASNQPQHF.

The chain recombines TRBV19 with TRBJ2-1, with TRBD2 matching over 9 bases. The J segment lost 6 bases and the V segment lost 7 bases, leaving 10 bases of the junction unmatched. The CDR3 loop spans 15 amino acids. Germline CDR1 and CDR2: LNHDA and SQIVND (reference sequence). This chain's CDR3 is CASTPWRGGLNEQFF. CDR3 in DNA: TGTGCCAGTACCCCCTGGCGGGGGGGCCTCAATGAGCAGTTCTTC. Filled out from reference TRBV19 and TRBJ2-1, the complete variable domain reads DGGITQSPKYLFRKEGQNVTLSCEQNLNHDAMYWYRQDPGQGLRLIYYSQIVNDFQKGDIAEGYSVSREKKESFPLTVTSAQKNPTAFYLCASTPWRGGLNEQFFGPGTRLTVL.

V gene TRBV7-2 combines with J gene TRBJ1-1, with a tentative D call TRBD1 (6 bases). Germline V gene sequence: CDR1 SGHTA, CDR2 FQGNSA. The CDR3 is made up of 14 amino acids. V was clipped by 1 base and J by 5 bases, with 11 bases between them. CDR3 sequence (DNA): TGTGCCAGCAGCTTAGAAGCTCAGGGGACTGAAGCTTTCTTT. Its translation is CASSLEAQGTEAFF.

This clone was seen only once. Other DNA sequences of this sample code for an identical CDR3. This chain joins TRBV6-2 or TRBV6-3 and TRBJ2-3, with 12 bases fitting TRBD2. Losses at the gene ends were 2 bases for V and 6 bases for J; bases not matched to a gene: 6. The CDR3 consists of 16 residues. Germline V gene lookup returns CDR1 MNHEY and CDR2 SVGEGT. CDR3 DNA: TGTGCCAGCAGTTACAGCCTAGCGGGGGGGCCGGATACGCAGTATTTT. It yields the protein CASSYSLAGGPDTQYF.

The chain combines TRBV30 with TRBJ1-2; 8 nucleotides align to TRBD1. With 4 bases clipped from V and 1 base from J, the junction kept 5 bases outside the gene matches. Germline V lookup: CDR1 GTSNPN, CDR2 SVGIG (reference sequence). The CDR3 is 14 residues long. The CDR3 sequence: CAWITGGFNYGYTF. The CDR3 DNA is TGTGCCTGGATAACAGGGGGGTTTAACTATGGCTACACCTTC.

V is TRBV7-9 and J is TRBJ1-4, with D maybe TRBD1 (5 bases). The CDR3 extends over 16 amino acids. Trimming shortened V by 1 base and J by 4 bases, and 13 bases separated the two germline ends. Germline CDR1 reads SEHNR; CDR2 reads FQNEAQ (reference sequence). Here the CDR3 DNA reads TGTGCCAGCAGCTTAGTTAGGACCGGGGGTAATGAAAAACTGTTTTTT. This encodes CASSLVRTGGNEKLFF.

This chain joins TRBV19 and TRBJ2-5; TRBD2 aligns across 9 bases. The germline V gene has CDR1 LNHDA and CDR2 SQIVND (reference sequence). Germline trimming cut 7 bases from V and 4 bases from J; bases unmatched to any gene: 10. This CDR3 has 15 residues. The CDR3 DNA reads TGTGCCAGTACCCCAGGAGGTAGCGGGAGAGAGACCCAGTACTTC. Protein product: CASTPGGSGRETQYF.

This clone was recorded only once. CDR3: CASSFHRQGRTEAFF. The DNA of the CDR3 is TGCGCCAGCAGCTTCCACCGACAGGGACGGACTGAAGCTTTCTTT. The chain joins TRBV5-1 to TRBJ1-1, with TRBD1 matching over 7 bases. The germline V gene has CDR1 SGHRS and CDR2 YFSETQ. Unmatched junction bases numbered 9, after V lost 2 bases and J lost 5 bases. The CDR3 contains 15 residues.

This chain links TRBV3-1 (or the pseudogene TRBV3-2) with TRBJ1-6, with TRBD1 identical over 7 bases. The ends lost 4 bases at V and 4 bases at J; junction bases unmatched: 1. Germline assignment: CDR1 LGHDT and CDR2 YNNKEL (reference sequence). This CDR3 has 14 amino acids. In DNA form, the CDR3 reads TGTGCCAGCAGCCCGGGACAGTATAATTCACCCCTCCACTTT. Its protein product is CASSPGQYNSPLHF.

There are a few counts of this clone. CDR3 protein: CASSYRPPGYSPLHF. As DNA, the CDR3 is TGTGCCAGCAGTTACCGGCCCCCCGGGTATTCACCCCTCCACTTT. V is TRBV6-5 and J is TRBJ1-6; D gene unclear. The CDR3 runs 15 residues. Germline CDR1 MNHEY, CDR2 SVGAGI. V was cut by 2 bases and J by 8 bases, with 13 bases left in between.